One and the same sample provided the 16 T cell receptor beta chains below, sequenced in a study of blood T cell repertoires in COVID-19. Sequencing was performed with immunoSEQ multiplex PCR; in TCRdb, only in-frame clones are kept and a portion is missing. Among more than 200,000 clones listed, under 90% were seen once. Sequencing input: PBMCs or T cells enriched from blood (not recorded which). The receptors were sampled from a middle-aged man who had recovered from COVID-19.

The V call is TRBV15, the J call TRBJ2-7; D gene uncertain. Germline assignment: CDR1 LNHNV and CDR2 YYDKDF (reference sequence). The V end lost 0 bases, the J end lost 6 bases, and 9 bases lay between the germline ends. The CDR3 is made up of 13 amino acids. The CDR3: CATSREADSEQYF. The CDR3, as DNA: TGTGCCACCAGCAGAGAGGCAGATTCCGAGCAGTACTTC. The complete variable domain, with remaining parts taken from reference TRBV15 and TRBJ2-7, reads DAMVIQNPRYQVTQFGKPVTLSCSQTLNHNVMYWYQQKSSQAPKLLFHYYDKDFNNEADTPDNFQSRRPNTSFCFLDIRSPGLGDTAMYLCATSREADSEQYFGPGTRLTVT.

The rearrangement links TRBV19 to TRBJ2-7, with 8 bases matching TRBD1. CDR3 length: 15 amino acids. From germline, CDR1 is LNHDA and CDR2 SQIVND (reference sequence). V shed 6 bases, J shed 4 bases, and the junction held 11 bases outside the gene matches. The CDR3 spells CASRQTPGGSYEQYF. In DNA, the CDR3 is TGTGCCAGTAGACAGACCCCAGGGGGCTCATACGAGCAGTACTTC.

This chain links TRBV7-2 with TRBJ1-5; maybe TRBD1 (6 bases). Germline-derived CDR1 and CDR2 are SGHTA and FQGNSA. The V and J ends lost 3 bases and 1 base respectively, with 10 bases between them. The CDR3 sequence is 15 residues long. CDR3 amino acids: CASSFTGNSNQPQHF. The CDR3 DNA is TGTGCCAGCAGCTTTACAGGGAACAGCAATCAGCCCCAGCATTTT.

This chain uses TRBV10-3 with TRBJ2-3, with D tentatively TRBD2 (7 bases). Germline lookup yields CDR1 ENHRY and CDR2 SYGVKD. Trimming took off 0 bases at V and 2 bases at J, with 12 bases between the two ends. The CDR3 covers 16 residues. CDR3 amino acids: CAISESGGLNTDTQYF. The CDR3 DNA is TGTGCCATCAGTGAGTCGGGGGGGCTCAACACAGATACGCAGTATTTT.

The rearrangement links TRBV30 to TRBJ1-4; D is unclear. This CDR3 comprises 12 residues. The germline V gene encodes CDR1 GTSNPN and CDR2 SVGIG (reference sequence). Trimming cost V 7 bases and J 1 base, with 7 bases left between them. CDR3 bases: TGTGCCTCGAGGAGAACTAATGAAAAACTGTTTTTT. Translated, it gives CASRRTNEKLFF.

The J gene is TRBJ2-2, the V gene TRBV5-4; D remains ambiguous. The CDR3 length is 15 residues. Per germline, CDR1 SGHNT and CDR2 YYREEE (reference sequence). V was shortened by 0 bases and J by 3 bases, with 9 bases between the two germline ends. This CDR3 is CASSLETPYTGELFF. CDR3 DNA: TGTGCCAGCAGCTTGGAGACTCCTTACACCGGGGAGCTGTTTTTT.

The J gene is TRBJ2-1, the V gene TRBV27; 16 bases map to TRBD2. Unmatched junction bases numbered 6, after V lost 8 bases and J lost 2 bases. From germline, CDR1 is MNHEY and CDR2 SMNVEV (reference sequence). This CDR3 is 17 amino acids long. CDR3: CASWGLAGGMAYNEQFF. As DNA, the CDR3 is TGTGCCAGCTGGGGACTAGCGGGAGGGATGGCCTACAATGAGCAGTTCTTC.

The chain recombines TRBV27 with TRBJ2-2; TRBD1 matches at 8 bases. The V segment lost 6 bases and the J segment 5 bases; nucleotides outside the gene matches: 8. This CDR3 spans 15 amino acids. In germline, CDR1 is MNHEY, CDR2 SMNVEV (reference sequence). In nucleotides, the CDR3 is TGTGCCAGCAGCCTCGACAGGGGTCGGACCGGGGAGCTGTTTTTT. Its translation: CASSLDRGRTGELFF.

V gene TRBV4-1 combines with J gene TRBJ2-7, with TRBD2 matching over 8 bases. The CDR3 contains 16 residues. With V trimmed by 6 bases and J by 4 bases, 14 bases remained unmatched. The germline V gene encodes CDR1 MGHRA and CDR2 YSYEKL. CDR3 DNA sequence: TGCGCCAGCAGACCTGTTGCGGGAGGTAGCCGTTACGAGCAGTACTTC. As protein: CASRPVAGGSRYEQYF.

The chain has TRBV28 and TRBJ1-1, with a possible D match to TRBD1 (6 bases). V lost 1 base, J lost 4 bases, and 13 bases lay in between. Germline CDR1 reads MDHEN; CDR2 reads SYDVKM. This CDR3 is 15 amino acids long. The DNA for the CDR3 is TGTGCCAGCAGTTTATCGTCCGGGGGGCTCACTGAAGCTTTCTTT. Translated, it gives CASSLSSGGLTEAFF. Full variable domain (outside the CDR3, taken from reference TRBV28 and TRBJ1-1): DVKVTQSSRYLVKRTGEKVFLECVQDMDHENMFWYRQDPGLGLRLIYFSYDVKMKEKGDIPEGYSVSREKKERFSLILESASTNQTSMYLCASSLSSGGLTEAFFGQGTRLTVV.

J is TRBJ2-7 and V is TRBV3-1 (or the pseudogene TRBV3-2), with TRBD2 matching 8 bases. The CDR3 sequence is 15 residues long. Germline CDR1 and CDR2: LGHDT and YNNKEL (reference sequence). With 0 bases clipped from V and 2 bases from J, the junction kept 3 bases outside the gene matches. CDR3 amino acids: CASSQERGAAYEQYF. DNA for the CDR3: TGTGCCAGCAGCCAAGAGCGGGGGGCGGCCTACGAGCAGTACTTC.

The V gene is TRBV11-2, the J gene TRBJ2-3; 7 bases map to TRBD1. With V trimmed by 5 bases and J by 2 bases, 7 bases remained unmatched. The germline CDR1 and CDR2 sequences are SGHAT and FQNNGV. The CDR3 covers 15 residues. CDR3 coding DNA: TGTGCCAGCAGCCTACCGACAGGGACCACAGATACGCAGTATTTT. This translates into CASSLPTGTTDTQYF.

This sequence joins TRBV5-1 and TRBJ1-1; D is possibly TRBD1 (6 bases). Trimming removed 0 bases from V and 7 bases from J, with 13 bases in between. This CDR3 has 14 residues. Looked up from germline, CDR1 is SGHRS and CDR2 is YFSETQ. CDR3 region: CASSLGQALNEAFF. The CDR3 nucleotides read TGCGCCAGCAGCTTGGGACAGGCATTGAATGAAGCTTTCTTT.

The CDR3 DNA is TGTGCCAGTAGTATTGGGCCAGCTATCCATGAAAAACTGTTTTTT. Amino acid sequence: CASSIGPAIHEKLFF. The rearrangement links TRBV19 to TRBJ1-4; no clear D gene. V lost 3 bases, J lost 6 bases, and 14 bases lay in between. The CDR3 is 15 residues long. Germline V gene data show CDR1 as LNHDA and CDR2 as SQIVND (reference sequence). The whole variable domain, remainder taken from reference TRBV19 and TRBJ1-4, is DGGITQSPKYLFRKEGQNVTLSCEQNLNHDAMYWYRQDPGQGLRLIYYSQIVNDFQKGDIAEGYSVSREKKESFPLTVTSAQKNPTAFYLCASSIGPAIHEKLFFGSGTQLSVL.

This chain connects TRBV4-1 to TRBJ1-6, with 7 bases lining up with TRBD1. The trim removed 4 bases at V and 10 bases at J, leaving 13 bases unmatched. The CDR3 is 16 residues long. Germline CDR1 reads MGHRA; CDR2 reads YSYEKL. In nucleotides, the CDR3 is TGCGCCAGCAGCCCGGTCCCACAGGGGATAGAATCACCCCTCCACTTT. Amino acids: CASSPVPQGIESPLHF.

V is TRBV15 and J is TRBJ1-5; maybe TRBD1 (6 bases). The CDR3 extends over 16 amino acids. The V gene lost 0 bases and the J gene lost 3 bases, with 12 bases spanning the gap. Germline CDR1 reads LNHNV; CDR2 reads YYDKDF (reference sequence). The CDR3 nucleotides are TGTGCCACCAGCAGAGATCGCCAGGGGAACAATCAGCCCCAGCATTTT. Protein product: CATSRDRQGNNQPQHF.